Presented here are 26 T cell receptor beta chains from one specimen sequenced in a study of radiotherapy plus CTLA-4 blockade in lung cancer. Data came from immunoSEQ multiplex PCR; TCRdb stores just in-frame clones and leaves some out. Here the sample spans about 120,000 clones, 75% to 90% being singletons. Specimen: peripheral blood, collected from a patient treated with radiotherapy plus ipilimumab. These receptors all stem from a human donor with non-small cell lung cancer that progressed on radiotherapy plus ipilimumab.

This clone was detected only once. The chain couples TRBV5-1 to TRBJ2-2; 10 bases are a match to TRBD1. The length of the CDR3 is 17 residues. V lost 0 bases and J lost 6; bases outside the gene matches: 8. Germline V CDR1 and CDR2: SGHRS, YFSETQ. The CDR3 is CASSLGGTGASPGELFF. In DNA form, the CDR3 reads TGCGCCAGCAGCTTGGGGGGGACAGGGGCGAGTCCCGGGGAGCTGTTTTTT. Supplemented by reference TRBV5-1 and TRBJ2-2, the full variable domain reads KAGVTQTPRYLIKTRGQQVTLSCSPISGHRSVSWYQQTPGQGLQFLFEYFSETQRNKGNFPGRFSGRQFSNSRSEMNVSTLELGDSALYLCASSLGGTGASPGELFFGEGSRLTVL.

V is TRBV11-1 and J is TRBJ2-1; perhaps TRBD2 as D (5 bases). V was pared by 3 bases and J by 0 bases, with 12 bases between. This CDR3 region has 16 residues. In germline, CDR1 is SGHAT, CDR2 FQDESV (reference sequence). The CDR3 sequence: CASSFLSGSSYNEQFF. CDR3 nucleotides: TGTGCCAGCAGCTTCCTTTCGGGGAGCTCCTACAATGAGCAGTTCTTC.

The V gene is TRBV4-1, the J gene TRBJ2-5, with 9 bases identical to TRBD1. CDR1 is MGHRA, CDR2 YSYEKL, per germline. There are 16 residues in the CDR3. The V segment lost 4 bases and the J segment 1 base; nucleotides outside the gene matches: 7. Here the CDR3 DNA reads TGCGCCAGCAGCCCGACCTGGACAGGGGCCCAAGAGACCCAGTACTTC. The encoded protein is CASSPTWTGAQETQYF.

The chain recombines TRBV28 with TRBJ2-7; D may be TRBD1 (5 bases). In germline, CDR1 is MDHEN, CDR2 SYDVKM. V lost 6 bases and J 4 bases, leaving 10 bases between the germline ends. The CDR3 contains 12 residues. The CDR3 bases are TGTGCCAGCAGCTCCACAGGATACGAGCAGTACTTC. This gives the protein CASSSTGYEQYF.

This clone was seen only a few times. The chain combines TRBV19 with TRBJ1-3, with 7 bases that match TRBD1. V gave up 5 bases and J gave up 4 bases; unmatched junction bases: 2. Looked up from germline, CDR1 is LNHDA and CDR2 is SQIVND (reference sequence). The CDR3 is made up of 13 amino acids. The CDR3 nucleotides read TGTGCCAGTAGTCCGGGACAGGGAAACACCATATATTTT. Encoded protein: CASSPGQGNTIYF.

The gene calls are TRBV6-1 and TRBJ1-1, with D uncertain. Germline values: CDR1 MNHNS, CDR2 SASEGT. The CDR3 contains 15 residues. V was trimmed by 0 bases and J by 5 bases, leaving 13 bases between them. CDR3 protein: CASSEAGRVGTEAFF. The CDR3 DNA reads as TGTGCCAGCAGTGAAGCGGGGAGGGTGGGGACTGAAGCTTTCTTT.

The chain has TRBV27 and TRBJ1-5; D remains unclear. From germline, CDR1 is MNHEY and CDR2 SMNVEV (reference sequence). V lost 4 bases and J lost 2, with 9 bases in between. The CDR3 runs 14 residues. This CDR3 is CASSSYEGNQPQHF. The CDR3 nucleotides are TGTGCCAGCAGTTCGTATGAGGGCAATCAGCCCCAGCATTTT.

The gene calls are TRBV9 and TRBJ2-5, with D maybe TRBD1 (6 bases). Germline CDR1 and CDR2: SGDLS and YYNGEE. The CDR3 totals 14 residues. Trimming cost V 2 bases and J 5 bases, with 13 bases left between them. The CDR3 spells CASSVTPGDETQYF. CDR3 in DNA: TGTGCCAGCAGCGTTACTCCAGGGGATGAGACCCAGTACTTC.

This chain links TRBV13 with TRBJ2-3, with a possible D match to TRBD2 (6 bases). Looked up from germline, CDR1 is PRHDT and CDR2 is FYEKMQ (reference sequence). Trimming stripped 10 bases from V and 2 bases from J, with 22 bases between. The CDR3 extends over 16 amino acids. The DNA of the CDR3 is TGTGCCACCCTTAGATGTAACGGGAGAAACACAGATACGCAGTATTTT. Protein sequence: CATLRCNGRNTDTQYF. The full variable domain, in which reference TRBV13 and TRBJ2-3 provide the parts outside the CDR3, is AAGVIQSPRHLIKEKRETATLKCYPIPRHDTVYWYQQGPGQDPQFLISFYEKMQSDKGSIPDRFSAQQFSDYHSELNMSSLELGDSALYFCATLRCNGRNTDTQYFGPGTRLTVL.

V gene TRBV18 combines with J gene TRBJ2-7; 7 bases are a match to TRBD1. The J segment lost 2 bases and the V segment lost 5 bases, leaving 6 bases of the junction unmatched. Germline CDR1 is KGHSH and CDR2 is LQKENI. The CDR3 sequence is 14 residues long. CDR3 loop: CASSSLQGPYEQYF. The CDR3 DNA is TGTGCCAGCTCAAGCCTACAGGGGCCCTACGAGCAGTACTTC. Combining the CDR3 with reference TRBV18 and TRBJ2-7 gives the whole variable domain NAGVMQNPRHLVRRRGQEARLRCSPMKGHSHVYWYRQLPEEGLKFMVYLQKENIIDESGMPKERFSAEFPKEGPSILRIQQVVRGDSAAYFCASSSLQGPYEQYFGPGTRLTVT.

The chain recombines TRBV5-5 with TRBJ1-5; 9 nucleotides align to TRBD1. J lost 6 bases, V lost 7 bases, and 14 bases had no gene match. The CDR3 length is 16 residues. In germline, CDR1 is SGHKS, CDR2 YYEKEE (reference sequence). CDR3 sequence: CASANSGTGTPQPQHF. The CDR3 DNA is TGTGCCAGCGCAAATTCCGGGACAGGGACCCCTCAGCCCCAGCATTTT. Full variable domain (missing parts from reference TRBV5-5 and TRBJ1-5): DAGVTQSPTHLIKTRGQQVTLRCSPISGHKSVSWYQQVLGQGPQFIFQYYEKEERGRGNFPDRFSARQFPNYSSELNVNALLLGDSALYLCASANSGTGTPQPQHFGDGTRLSIL.

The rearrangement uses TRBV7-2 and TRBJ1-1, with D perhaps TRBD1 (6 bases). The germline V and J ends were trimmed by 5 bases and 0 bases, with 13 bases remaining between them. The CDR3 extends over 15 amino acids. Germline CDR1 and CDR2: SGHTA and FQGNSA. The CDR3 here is CASSADRRMNTEAFF. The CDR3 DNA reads TGTGCCAGCAGCGCAGACAGGAGAATGAACACTGAAGCTTTCTTT.

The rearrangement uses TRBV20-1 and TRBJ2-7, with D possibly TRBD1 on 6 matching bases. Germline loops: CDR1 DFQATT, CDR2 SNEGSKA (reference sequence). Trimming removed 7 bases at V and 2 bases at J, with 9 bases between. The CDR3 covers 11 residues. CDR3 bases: TGCAGTGTTGGACAGCCCTACGAGCAGTACTTC. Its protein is CSVGQPYEQYF.

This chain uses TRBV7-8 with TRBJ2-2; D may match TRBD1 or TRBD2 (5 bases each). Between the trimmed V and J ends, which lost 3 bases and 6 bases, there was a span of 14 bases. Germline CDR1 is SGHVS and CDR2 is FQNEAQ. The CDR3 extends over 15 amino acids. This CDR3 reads CASSFGTSIPGELFF. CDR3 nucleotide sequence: TGTGCCAGCAGCTTTGGGACCAGTATCCCCGGGGAGCTGTTTTTT.

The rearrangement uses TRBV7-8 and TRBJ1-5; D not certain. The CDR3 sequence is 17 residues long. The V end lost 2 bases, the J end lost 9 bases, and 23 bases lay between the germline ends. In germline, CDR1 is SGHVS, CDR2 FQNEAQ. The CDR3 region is CASSLSRSGVRVAPQHF. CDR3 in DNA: TGTGCCAGCAGCTTATCCAGGAGCGGCGTGAGAGTCGCGCCCCAGCATTTT.

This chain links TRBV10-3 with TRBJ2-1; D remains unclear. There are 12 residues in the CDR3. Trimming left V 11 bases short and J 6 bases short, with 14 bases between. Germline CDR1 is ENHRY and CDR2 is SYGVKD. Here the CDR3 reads CAVSEWGNEQFF. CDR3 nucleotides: TGTGCCGTAAGTGAATGGGGCAATGAGCAGTTCTTC.

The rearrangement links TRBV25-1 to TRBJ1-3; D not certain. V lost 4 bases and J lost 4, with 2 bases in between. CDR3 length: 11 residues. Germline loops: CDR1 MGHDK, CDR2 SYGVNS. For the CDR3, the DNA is TGTGCCAGCAGTGCCGGAAACACCATATATTTT. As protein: CASSAGNTIYF.

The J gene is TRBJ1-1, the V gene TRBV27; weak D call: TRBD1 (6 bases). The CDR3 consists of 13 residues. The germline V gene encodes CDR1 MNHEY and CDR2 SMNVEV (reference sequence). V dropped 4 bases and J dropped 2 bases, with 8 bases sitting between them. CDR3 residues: CASSSQGNTEAFF. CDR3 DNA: TGTGCCAGCAGTTCACAGGGTAACACTGAAGCTTTCTTT.

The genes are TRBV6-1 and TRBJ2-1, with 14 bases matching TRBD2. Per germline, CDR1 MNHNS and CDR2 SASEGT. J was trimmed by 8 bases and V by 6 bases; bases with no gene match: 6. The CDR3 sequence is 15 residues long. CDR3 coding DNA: TGTGCCAGCAGCAATCCGGGACTAGCGGGAGATGAGCAGTTCTTC. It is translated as CASSNPGLAGDEQFF.

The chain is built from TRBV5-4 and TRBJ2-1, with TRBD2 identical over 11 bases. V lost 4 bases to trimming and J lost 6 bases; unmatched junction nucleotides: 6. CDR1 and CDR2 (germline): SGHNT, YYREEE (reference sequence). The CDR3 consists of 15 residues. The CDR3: CASSPAGTSGNEQFF. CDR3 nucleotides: TGTGCCAGCAGCCCCGCCGGGACTAGCGGCAATGAGCAGTTCTTC.

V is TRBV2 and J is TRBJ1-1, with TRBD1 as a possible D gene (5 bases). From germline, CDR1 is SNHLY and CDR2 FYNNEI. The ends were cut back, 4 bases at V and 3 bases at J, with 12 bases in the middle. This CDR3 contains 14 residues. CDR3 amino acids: CASSGTGGDTEAFF. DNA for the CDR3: TGTGCCAGCAGTGGTACCGGGGGGGACACTGAAGCTTTCTTT. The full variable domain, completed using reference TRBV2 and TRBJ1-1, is EPEVTQTPSHQVTQMGQEVILRCVPISNHLYFYWYRQILGQKVEFLVSFYNNEISEKSEIFDDQFSVERPDGSNFTLKIRSTKLEDSAMYFCASSGTGGDTEAFFGQGTRLTVV.

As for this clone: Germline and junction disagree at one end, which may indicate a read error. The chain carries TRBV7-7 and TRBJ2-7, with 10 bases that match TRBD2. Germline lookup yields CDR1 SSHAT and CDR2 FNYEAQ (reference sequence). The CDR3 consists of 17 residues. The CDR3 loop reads CASSSITFSGRTYGQYF. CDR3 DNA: TGTGCTAGCAGCTCAATTACCTTTAGCGGGAGGACCTACGGGCAGTACTTC.

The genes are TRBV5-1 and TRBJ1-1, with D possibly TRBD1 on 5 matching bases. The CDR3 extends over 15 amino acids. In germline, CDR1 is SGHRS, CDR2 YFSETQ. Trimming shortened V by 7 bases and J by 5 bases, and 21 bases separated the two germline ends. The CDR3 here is CASGLEGRSGTEAFF. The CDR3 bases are TGCGCCAGCGGGCTGGAGGGGCGAAGTGGAACTGAAGCTTTCTTT.

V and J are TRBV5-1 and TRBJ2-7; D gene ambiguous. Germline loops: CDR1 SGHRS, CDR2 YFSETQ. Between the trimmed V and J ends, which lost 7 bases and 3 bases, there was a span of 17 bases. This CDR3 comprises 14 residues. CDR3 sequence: CASRQDGRNYEQYF. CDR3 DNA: TGCGCCAGCCGCCAAGACGGAAGGAACTACGAGCAGTACTTC.

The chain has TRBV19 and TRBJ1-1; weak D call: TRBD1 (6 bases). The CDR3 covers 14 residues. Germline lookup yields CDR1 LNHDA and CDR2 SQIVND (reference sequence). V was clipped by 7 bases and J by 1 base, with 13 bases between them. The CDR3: CASTPRGANTEAFF. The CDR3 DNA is TGTGCCAGTACTCCCCGGGGGGCGAACACTGAAGCTTTCTTT.

CDR3 region: CASSLLAANTGELFF. CDR3 nucleotide sequence: TGTGCCAGCAGCTTATTAGCGGCGAACACCGGGGAGCTGTTTTTT. This chain joins TRBV7-3 and TRBJ2-2; D possibly corresponds to TRBD2 (6 bases). The CDR3 extends over 15 amino acids. Between the trimmed V and J ends, which lost 2 bases and 0 bases, there was a span of 7 bases. The germline V gene has CDR1 SGHTA and CDR2 FQGTGA.